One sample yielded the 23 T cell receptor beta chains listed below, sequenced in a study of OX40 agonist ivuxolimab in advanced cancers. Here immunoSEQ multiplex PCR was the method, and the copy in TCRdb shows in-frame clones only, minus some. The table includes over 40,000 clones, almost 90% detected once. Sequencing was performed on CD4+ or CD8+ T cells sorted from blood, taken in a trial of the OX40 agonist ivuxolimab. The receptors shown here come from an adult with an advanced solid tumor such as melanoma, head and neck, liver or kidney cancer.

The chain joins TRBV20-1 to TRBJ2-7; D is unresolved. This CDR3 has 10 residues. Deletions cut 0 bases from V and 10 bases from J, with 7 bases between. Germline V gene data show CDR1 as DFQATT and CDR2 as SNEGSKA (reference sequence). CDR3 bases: TGCAGTGCTAGAGAGGAGTACCAGTACTTC. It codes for CSAREEYQYF.

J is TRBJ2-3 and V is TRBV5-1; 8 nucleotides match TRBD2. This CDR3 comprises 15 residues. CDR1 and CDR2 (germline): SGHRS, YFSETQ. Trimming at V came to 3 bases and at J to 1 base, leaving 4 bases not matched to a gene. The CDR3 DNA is TGCGCCAGCAGCTCCTCGGGGGGGGGCACAGATACGCAGTATTTT. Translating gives CASSSSGGGTDTQYF.

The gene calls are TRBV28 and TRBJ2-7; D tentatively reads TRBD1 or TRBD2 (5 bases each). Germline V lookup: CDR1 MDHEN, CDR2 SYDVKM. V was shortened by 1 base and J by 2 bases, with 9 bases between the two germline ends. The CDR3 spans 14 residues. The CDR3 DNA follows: TGTGCCAGCAGTTTATTACGGGGCCCCTACGAGCAGTACTTC. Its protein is CASSLLRGPYEQYF.

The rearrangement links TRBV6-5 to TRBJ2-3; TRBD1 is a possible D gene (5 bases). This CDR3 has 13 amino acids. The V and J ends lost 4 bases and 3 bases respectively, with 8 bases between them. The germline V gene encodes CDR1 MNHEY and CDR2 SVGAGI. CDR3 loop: CASSFDSTDTQYF. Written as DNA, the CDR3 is TGTGCCAGCAGTTTCGACAGTACAGATACGCAGTATTTT.

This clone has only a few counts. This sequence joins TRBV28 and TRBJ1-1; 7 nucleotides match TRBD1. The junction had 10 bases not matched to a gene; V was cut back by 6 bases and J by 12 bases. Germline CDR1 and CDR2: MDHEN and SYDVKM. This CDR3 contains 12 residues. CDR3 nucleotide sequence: TGTGCCAGCAGGGTCGACAGGGAGAAAACTTTCTTT. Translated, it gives CASRVDREKTFF.

The CDR3 DNA reads as TGTGCCAGCAGTTGCTCGATGAGACTGGGAAATCAGCCCCAGCATTTT. Translation gives CASSCSMRLGNQPQHF. The chain uses TRBV6-6 and TRBJ1-5; D uncertain. The CDR3 runs to 16 residues. Trimming shortened V by 4 bases and J by 4 bases, and 17 bases separated the two germline ends. The germline gives CDR1 MNHNY, CDR2 SVGAGI (reference sequence).

The CDR3: CASPDRLSGNTIYF. CDR3 DNA sequence: TGTGCCTCACCGGACAGGCTGTCTGGAAACACCATATATTTT. V and J are TRBV30 and TRBJ1-3; 7 bases line up with TRBD1. Germline V gene sequence: CDR1 GTSNPN, CDR2 SVGIG (reference sequence). The length of the CDR3 is 14 residues. V shed 7 bases, J shed 1 base, and the junction held 7 bases outside the gene matches.

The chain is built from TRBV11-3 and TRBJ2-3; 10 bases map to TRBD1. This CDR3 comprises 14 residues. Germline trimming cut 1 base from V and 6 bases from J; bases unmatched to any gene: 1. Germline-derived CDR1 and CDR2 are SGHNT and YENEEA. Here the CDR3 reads CASSLGTGGDTQYF. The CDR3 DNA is TGTGCCAGCAGCTTAGGGACAGGGGGTGATACGCAGTATTTT.

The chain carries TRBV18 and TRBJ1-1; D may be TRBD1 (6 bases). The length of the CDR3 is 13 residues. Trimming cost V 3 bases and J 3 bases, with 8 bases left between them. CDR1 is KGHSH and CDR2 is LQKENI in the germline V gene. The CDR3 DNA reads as TGTGCCAGCTCACCCAGGGGAGACACTGAAGCTTTCTTT. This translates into CASSPRGDTEAFF.

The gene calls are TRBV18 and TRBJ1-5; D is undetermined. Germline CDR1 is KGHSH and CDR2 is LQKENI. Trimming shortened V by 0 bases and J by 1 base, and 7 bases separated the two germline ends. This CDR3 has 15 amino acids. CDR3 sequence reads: CASSPPGQSNQPQHF. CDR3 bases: TGTGCCAGCTCACCACCGGGTCAAAGCAATCAGCCCCAGCATTTT.

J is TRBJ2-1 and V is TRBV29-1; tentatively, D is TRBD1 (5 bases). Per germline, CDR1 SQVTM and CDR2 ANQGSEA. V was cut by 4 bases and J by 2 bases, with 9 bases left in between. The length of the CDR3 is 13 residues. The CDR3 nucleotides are TGCAGCGTTGGCCAGGGTACCTACAATGAGCAGTTCTTC. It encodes CSVGQGTYNEQFF.

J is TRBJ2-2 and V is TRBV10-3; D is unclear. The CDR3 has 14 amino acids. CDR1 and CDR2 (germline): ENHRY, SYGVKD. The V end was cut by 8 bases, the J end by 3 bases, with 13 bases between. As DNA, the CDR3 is TGTGCCATCCAACCCTCGATGGACACCGGGGAGCTGTTTTTT. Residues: CAIQPSMDTGELFF.

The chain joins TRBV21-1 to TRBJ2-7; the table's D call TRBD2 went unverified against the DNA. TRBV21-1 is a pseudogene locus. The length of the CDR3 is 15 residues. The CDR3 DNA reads TGTGCCAGCAGCAAAGATAGGGGGGGCTCCTACGAGCAGTACTTC. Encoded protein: CASSKDRGGSYEQYF.

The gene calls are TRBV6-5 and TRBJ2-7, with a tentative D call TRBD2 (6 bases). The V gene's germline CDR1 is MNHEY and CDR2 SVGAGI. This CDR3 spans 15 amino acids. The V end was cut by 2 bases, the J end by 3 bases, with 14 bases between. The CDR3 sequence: CASSYRGMGHYEQYF. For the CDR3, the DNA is TGTGCCAGCAGTTACCGCGGGATGGGCCACTACGAGCAGTACTTC.

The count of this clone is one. The CDR3 is CASSLVGQGAGANVLTF. The CDR3, as DNA: TGCGCCAGCAGCTTGGTTGGACAGGGCGCTGGGGCCAACGTCCTGACTTTC. V gene TRBV5-1 combines with J gene TRBJ2-6; 8 bases are a match to TRBD1. The V segment lost 0 bases and the J segment 2 bases; nucleotides outside the gene matches: 4. Germline CDR1 is SGHRS and CDR2 is YFSETQ. This CDR3 spans 17 amino acids.

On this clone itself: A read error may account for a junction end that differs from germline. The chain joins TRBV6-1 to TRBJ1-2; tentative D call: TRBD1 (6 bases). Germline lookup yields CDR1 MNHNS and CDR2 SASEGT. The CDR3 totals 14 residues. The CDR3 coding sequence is TGTGCCGGCAGTGGACCTGGACAAGGGGGAAGCTACACCTTC. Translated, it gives CAGSGPGQGGSYTF.

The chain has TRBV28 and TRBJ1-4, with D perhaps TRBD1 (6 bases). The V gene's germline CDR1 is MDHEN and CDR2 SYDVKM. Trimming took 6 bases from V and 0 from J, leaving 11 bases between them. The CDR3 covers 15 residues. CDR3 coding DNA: TGTGCCAGCAGGAGGGGGGTGGCAACTAATGAAAAACTGTTTTTT. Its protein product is CASRRGVATNEKLFF. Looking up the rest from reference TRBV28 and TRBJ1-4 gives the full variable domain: DVKVTQSSRYLVKRTGEKVFLECVQDMDHENMFWYRQDPGLGLRLIYFSYDVKMKEKGDIPEGYSVSREKKERFSLILESASTNQTSMYLCASRRGVATNEKLFFGSGTQLSVL.

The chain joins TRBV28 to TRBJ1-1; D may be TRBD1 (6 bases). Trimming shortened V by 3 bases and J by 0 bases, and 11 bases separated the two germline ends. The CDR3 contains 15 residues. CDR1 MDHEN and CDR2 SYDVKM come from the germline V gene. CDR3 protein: CASSLGGQMNTEAFF. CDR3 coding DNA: TGTGCCAGCAGTTTGGGGGGGCAGATGAACACTGAAGCTTTCTTT.

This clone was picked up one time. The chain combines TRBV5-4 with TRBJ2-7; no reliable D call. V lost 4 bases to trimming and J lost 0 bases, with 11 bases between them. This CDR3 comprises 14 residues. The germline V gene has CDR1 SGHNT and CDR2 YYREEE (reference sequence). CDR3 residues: CASSLDGPSYEQYF. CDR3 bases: TGTGCCAGCAGCCTTGACGGTCCCTCCTACGAGCAGTACTTC.

In nucleotides, the CDR3 is TGTGCCAGCGGTGAGACGAGAGAAGCTTTCTTT. Its protein product is CASGETREAFF. This rearrangement joins TRBV6-9 to TRBJ1-1; D ambiguous. The CDR3 is 11 amino acids. V shed 8 bases and J shed 8 bases, with 12 bases lying between them. The germline gives CDR1 MNHGY, CDR2 SVAAGI.

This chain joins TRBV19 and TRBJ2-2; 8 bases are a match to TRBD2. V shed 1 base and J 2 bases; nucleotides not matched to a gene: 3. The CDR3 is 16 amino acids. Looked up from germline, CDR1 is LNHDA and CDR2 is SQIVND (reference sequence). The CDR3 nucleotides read TGTGCCAGTAGTATAGTTAGCGGGGCAAACACCGGGGAGCTGTTTTTT. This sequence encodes CASSIVSGANTGELFF.

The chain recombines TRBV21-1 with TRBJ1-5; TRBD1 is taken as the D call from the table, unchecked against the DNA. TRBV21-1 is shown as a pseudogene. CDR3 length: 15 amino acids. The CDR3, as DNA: TGTGCCAGCATTGCGACAGGTCCTTGCAATCAGCCCCAGCATTTT. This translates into CASIATGPCNQPQHF.

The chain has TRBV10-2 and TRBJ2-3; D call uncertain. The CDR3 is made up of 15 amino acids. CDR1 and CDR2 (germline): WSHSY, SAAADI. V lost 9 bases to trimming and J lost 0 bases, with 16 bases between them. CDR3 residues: CASSRLTGSTDTQYF. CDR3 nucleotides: TGCGCCAGTTCCCGGCTCACGGGTAGCACAGATACGCAGTATTTT.